This T cell receptor (beta chain) was captured by sequencing in a study of T cell responses to AZD1222 COVID-19 vaccine. Findings and caveats of the study: Among spike-specific TCRs, nearly half reportedly target unmutated variant regions.

CDR3 length: 14 residues. The germline gives CDR1 SGDLS, CDR2 YYNGEE. The germline V and J ends were trimmed by 0 bases and 1 base, with 7 bases remaining between them. Remarks on this clone: Antigen specificity is unknown.

The method was immunoSEQ multiplex PCR; TCRdb's version includes in-frame clones alone and lacks a portion of them. The sample has 90,000 to 150,000 clones; roughly 90% are singletons. The chain links TRBV9 to TRBJ1-1; D is possibly TRBD1 (5 bases). The input for sequencing was peripheral blood, taken 28 days after the second AZD1222 dose. The TCR was taken from an adult who received the AZD1222 COVID-19 vaccine. In nucleotides, the CDR3 is TGTGCCAGCAGCGTAGTGACAGAGAACACTGAAGCTTTCTTT. It codes for CASSVVTENTEAFF.